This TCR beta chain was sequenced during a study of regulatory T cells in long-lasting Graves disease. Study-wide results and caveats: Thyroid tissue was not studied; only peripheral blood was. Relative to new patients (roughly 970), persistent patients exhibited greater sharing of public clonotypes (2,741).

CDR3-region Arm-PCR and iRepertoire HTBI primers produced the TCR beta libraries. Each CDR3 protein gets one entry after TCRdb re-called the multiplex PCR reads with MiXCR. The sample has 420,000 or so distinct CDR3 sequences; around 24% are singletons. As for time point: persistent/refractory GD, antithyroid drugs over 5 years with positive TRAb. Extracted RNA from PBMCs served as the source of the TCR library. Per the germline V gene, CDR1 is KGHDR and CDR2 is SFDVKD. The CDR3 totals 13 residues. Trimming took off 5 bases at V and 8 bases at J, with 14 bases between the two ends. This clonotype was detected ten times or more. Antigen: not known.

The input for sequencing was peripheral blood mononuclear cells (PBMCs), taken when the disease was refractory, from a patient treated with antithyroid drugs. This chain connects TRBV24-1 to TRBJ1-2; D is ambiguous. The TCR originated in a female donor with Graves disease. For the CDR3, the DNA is TGTGCCACCAGTGGAGGAGGGAATGACGGCTACACCTTC. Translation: CATSGGGNDGYTF.